One and the same sample provided the 10 T cell receptor beta chains below, sequenced in a study of cytomegalovirus exposure and HLA in healthy donors. PCR used 60 Vbeta primers and 13 Jbeta primers. This table comes from immunoSEQ multiplex PCR, and its TCRdb copy is limited to in-frame clones, with some not included. The data show 150,000 or so clones, roughly 82% seen once. The sequenced sample consisted of PBMCs. The receptors come from a man aged 18 to 29 in good health and CMV-seropositive.

V usage is TRBV7-9 and J usage is TRBJ2-2; D possibly corresponds to TRBD2 (5 bases). This CDR3 has 13 residues. Deletions cut 2 bases from V and 5 bases from J, with 6 bases between. The germline gives CDR1 SEHNR, CDR2 FQNEAQ (reference sequence). The DNA for the CDR3 is TGTGCCAGCAGCTTAAGGAGGACCGGGGAGCTGTTTTTT. It translates to CASSLRRTGELFF.

V usage is TRBV19 and J usage is TRBJ2-1; 14 nucleotides line up with TRBD2. With 6 bases clipped from V and 3 bases from J, the junction kept 7 bases outside the gene matches. The CDR3 loop spans 17 amino acids. Germline lookup yields CDR1 LNHDA and CDR2 SQIVND (reference sequence). The DNA for the CDR3 is TGTGCCAGTAGCCTCGGACTAGCGGGAGGAGACTACAATGAGCAGTTCTTC. It is translated as CASSLGLAGGDYNEQFF.

This clone was detected once. The rearrangement links TRBV7-9 to TRBJ1-5; unclear D gene. This CDR3 is 16 amino acids long. Trimming stripped 1 base from V and 9 bases from J, with 19 bases between. Germline values: CDR1 SEHNR, CDR2 FQNEAQ (reference sequence). CDR3 sequence: CASSLVSTAEIMPQHF. Written as DNA, the CDR3 is TGTGCCAGCAGCTTAGTCTCAACTGCCGAAATCATGCCCCAGCATTTT.

This clone came up once. The chain joins TRBV5-6 to TRBJ1-2, with D unclear. This CDR3 region has 14 residues. Trimming left V 4 bases short and J 6 bases short, with 16 bases between. Germline lookup yields CDR1 SGHDT and CDR2 YYEEEE. In DNA form, the CDR3 reads TGTGCCAGCAGCCCCGGGTTCACAACACATGGCTACACCTTC. As protein: CASSPGFTTHGYTF.

V gene TRBV11-2 combines with J gene TRBJ2-5; TRBD1 is a possible D gene (5 bases). V was trimmed by 1 base and J by 2 bases, leaving 11 bases between them. Germline V gene sequence: CDR1 SGHAT, CDR2 FQNNGV. The CDR3 is made up of 15 amino acids. CDR3 sequence reads: CASSLAYRSQETQYF. The CDR3 DNA reads as TGTGCCAGCAGCTTAGCCTACAGGTCGCAAGAGACCCAGTACTTC.

A single count supports this clone. The chain employs TRBV6-5 and TRBJ2-7, with 9 positions matching TRBD1. Germline V gene lookup returns CDR1 MNHEY and CDR2 SVGAGI. With 4 bases clipped from V and 4 bases from J, the junction kept 5 bases outside the gene matches. This CDR3 comprises 14 residues. For the CDR3, the DNA is TGTGCCAGCAGTTTTAGACAGGGGGTTTACGAGCAGTACTTC. Protein: CASSFRQGVYEQYF.

The rearrangement links TRBV2 to TRBJ1-4; 7 positions agree with TRBD1. V was pared by 5 bases and J by 8 bases, with 5 bases of the junction left unmatched. Germline CDR1 reads SNHLY; CDR2 reads FYNNEI. This CDR3 contains 13 residues. The CDR3 region is CASSSEGAEKLFF. The CDR3 bases are TGTGCCAGCAGTTCTGAGGGGGCGGAAAAACTGTTTTTT.

This clone turned up a few times. This chain connects TRBV28 to TRBJ2-1; the match to TRBD1 covers 7 bases. CDR3 length equals 15 residues. The J segment lost 8 bases and the V segment lost 5 bases, leaving 12 bases of the junction unmatched. Germline V lookup: CDR1 MDHEN, CDR2 SYDVKM. The CDR3 nucleotides are TGTGCCAGCAGTGGCCGTGAGGGGGCGATGGATGAGCAGTTCTTC. Protein product: CASSGREGAMDEQFF.

This chain uses TRBV6-1 with TRBJ2-5; 13 bases are a match to TRBD2. The length of the CDR3 is 17 residues. The V gene's germline CDR1 is MNHNS and CDR2 SASEGT. The V segment lost 4 bases and the J segment 7 bases; nucleotides outside the gene matches: 12. In nucleotides, the CDR3 is TGTGCCAGCAGTGCTACATCCGGGACTAGCGGGATGGGGACCCAGTACTTC. This translates into CASSATSGTSGMGTQYF.

V is TRBV15 and J is TRBJ2-5; 7 nucleotides align to TRBD1. The junction had 2 bases not matched to a gene; V was cut back by 1 base and J by 3 bases. Germline CDR1 reads LNHNV; CDR2 reads YYDKDF (reference sequence). The CDR3 is made up of 14 amino acids. CDR3 sequence (DNA): TGTGCCACCAGCAGAGTGGACAGGAAAGAGACCCAGTACTTC. It codes for CATSRVDRKETQYF.